The clone carrying this T cell receptor beta chain was detected ten times or more. The data originate from a study of CD8+CD57+ T cells in acquired aplastic anemia. CD8+CD57+ cell expansion, shown by flow cytometry, had occurred in the patients selected for sequencing. Patients, without exception, had severe acquired aplastic anemia. According to the study, genomic DNA was the template for TCR beta VDJ and CDR3 profiling. MiXCR was run by TCRdb on the reads, yielding one entry per CDR3 protein. The sample contains 150,000 to 200,000 distinct CDR3 sequences, 40% to 55% of which appear only once. The germline CDR1 and CDR2 sequences are MGHDK and SYGVNS. V lost 6 bases and J lost 4; bases outside the gene matches: 2. CDR3 length: 12 residues.

The genes are TRBV25-1 and TRBJ1-2, with 7 bases aligning to TRBD1. Material for sequencing was sorted CD4+, CD8+, or CD8+CD57+ T cells (not recorded which) from PBMCs. The receptor comes from a human donor with aplastic anemia. CDR3 sequence: CASSPGGYGYTF. CDR3 DNA sequence: TGTGCCAGCAGCCCAGGGGGCTATGGCTACACCTTC.